This is a list of T cell receptor beta chains from one sample in a study of STAT3 mutations in large granular lymphocyte leukemia. The assay was immunoSEQ multiplex PCR, and TCRdb's table has in-frame clones only and misses some. The sample has 2,000 to 3,000 clones; roughly three fifths are singletons. Input material: peripheral blood mononuclear cells. These receptor sequences come from a man between 60 and 70 years old with T-cell large granular lymphocyte leukemia. Some clones in this sample may be carry-over from other donors' samples. The CDR3 runs from the conserved cysteine through the conserved F or W. The D gene is left open where the match is weak. The size field is filled for only some rows; it gives once, few, many or a size class.

abundance,d_gene,v_gene,j_gene,CDR3nt,CDR3aa
few,TRBD2,TRBV30,TRBJ2-3,TGTGCCTGGAGCCAAGGGGACTACCAGATTAGGGATACGCAGTATTTT,CAWSQGDYQIRDTQYF
NA,NA,TRBV7-7,TRBJ2-3,TGTGCCAGCAGCTTCACCCCTTCCACCACAGATACGCAGTATTTT,CASSFTPSTTDTQYF
NA,TRBD1,TRBV29-1,TRBJ2-7,TGCAGCGTGGGACAGGGCCGAGGAGAGCAGTACTTC,CSVGQGRGEQYF
NA,NA,TRBV29-1,TRBJ1-2,TGCAGCGTTGATCGGGTAAACTATGGCTACACCTTC,CSVDRVNYGYTF
NA,NA,TRBV5-1,TRBJ2-7,TGCGCCAGCAGCTTGGGATCAGGGCAGTACGAGCAGTACTTC,CASSLGSGQYEQYF
NA,TRBD2,TRBV7-9,TRBJ2-3,TGTGCCAGCAGCTTAGTGGCGGGGGGGGCAGATACGCAGTATTTT,CASSLVAGGADTQYF
NA,NA,TRBV30,TRBJ2-4,TGTGCCTGGAGTGAGGACCTCGGAGCCAAAAACATTCAGTACTTC,CAWSEDLGAKNIQYF
NA,NA,TRBV30,TRBJ1-4,TGTGCCTGGAATCGGGGAGACCTCGGAAAACTGTTTTTT,CAWNRGDLGKLFF
NA,TRBD1,TRBV18,TRBJ1-2,TGTGCCAGCTCCCCGGGACAGGGGATTGGCTACACCTTC,CASSPGQGIGYTF
NA,NA,TRBV9,TRBJ1-6,TGTGCCAGCAGCACAGGTCTCCTCAATTCACCCCTCCACTTT,CASSTGLLNSPLHF
few,NA,TRBV18,TRBJ2-3,TGTGCCAGCTCATCCCAGATGGGTTCCGCAGATACGCAGTATTTT,CASSSQMGSADTQYF
NA,NA,TRBV30,TRBJ1-2,TGTGCCCAGAGCGCACGGGGAAACTATGGCTACACCTTC,CAQSARGNYGYTF
NA,NA,TRBV27,TRBJ1-2,TGTGCCAGCAGTTTAGCGGGGGGAGATGGCGGCTACACCTTC,CASSLAGGDGGYTF
NA,NA,TRBV29-1,TRBJ2-7,TGCAGCGCCCGGACAGTCATCTACGAGCAGTACTTC,CSARTVIYEQYF
NA,TRBD2,TRBV30,TRBJ2-1,TGTGCCTGGACTAGCGGGAGGGCTGGCTACAATGAGCAGTTCTTC,CAWTSGRAGYNEQFF
NA,NA,TRBV18,TRBJ2-1,TGTGCCAGCTCACCACCCGTCAGCGATGAGCAGTTCTTC,CASSPPVSDEQFF
NA,NA,TRBV14,TRBJ1-2,TGTGCCAGCAGCCAAGAGTGGGGGGCCGGCTACACCTTC,CASSQEWGAGYTF
few,TRBD2,TRBV2,TRBJ2-1,TGTGCCAGCAGTGTTCTAGCGGGAATATCTTACAATGAGCAGTTCTTC,CASSVLAGISYNEQFF
NA,NA,TRBV5-6,TRBJ2-7,TGTGCCAGCAGCTCGCCAGGGACCCGCGAGCAGTACTTC,CASSSPGTREQYF
few,NA,TRBV6-5,TRBJ2-7,TGTGCCAGCAGTAACTCCTACGAGCAGTACTTC,CASSNSYEQYF
NA,TRBD2,TRBV6-5,TRBJ2-7,TGTGCCAGCACAAGTAGCGGGGAGTACGAGCAGTACTTC,CASTSSGEYEQYF
NA,NA,TRBV30,TRBJ1-5,TGTGCCTGGAGTGTACAGCTCAATCAGCCCCAGCATTTT,CAWSVQLNQPQHF
NA,TRBD2,TRBV25-1,TRBJ2-5,TGTGCCAGCAGTCATGGACGGGAGGTAGAGACCCAGTACTTC,CASSHGREVETQYF
NA,TRBD1,TRBV19,TRBJ1-5,TGTGCCAGTAGCGAGGGACAGGGCGGCAATCAGCCCCAGCATTTT,CASSEGQGGNQPQHF
once,NA,TRBV7-9,TRBJ1-1,TGTGCCAGCAGCTTAAAAGTTGGGGGGAGCACTGAAGCTTTCTTT,CASSLKVGGSTEAFF
NA,TRBD2,TRBV30,TRBJ2-3,TGTGCCTGGAGTGTCCCAGCGGGAGTCGCAGATACGCAGTATTTT,CAWSVPAGVADTQYF
NA,TRBD1,TRBV7-9,TRBJ1-4,TGTGCCAGCACCACCGGGACAGGGACTGAAAAACTGTTTTTT,CASTTGTGTEKLFF
NA,NA,TRBV6-1,TRBJ2-1,TGTGCCAGCAGATCACTAGACAGGGAGCAGTTCTTC,CASRSLDREQFF
few,TRBD2,TRBV29-1,TRBJ2-5,TGCAGCGTTGGTTCATTCGGGGGGGTTTTGGAGACCCAGTACTTC,CSVGSFGGVLETQYF
NA,NA,TRBV7-9,TRBJ2-2,TGTGCCAGCAGCTTAGCCACCGGGGAGCTGTTTTTT,CASSLATGELFF
NA,NA,TRBV5-1,TRBJ1-2,TGCGCCAGCAGCTTGAGCGCGTCTAACTATGGCTACACCTTC,CASSLSASNYGYTF
few,NA,TRBV15,TRBJ2-7,TGTGCCACCAGCAGAGATCGGGGTCCCTACGAGCAGTACTTC,CATSRDRGPYEQYF
hyperexpanded,NA,TRBV19,TRBJ1-5,TGTGCCAGTAGTATAGGGATTCAGCCCCAGCATTTT,CASSIGIQPQHF
NA,NA,TRBV6-1,TRBJ2-3,TGTGCCAGCAGTGTGGAGCGGAGCACAGATACGCAGTATTTT,CASSVERSTDTQYF
NA,NA,TRBV18,TRBJ1-5,TGTGCCAGCTCACTAACCGGGGGAGGGGGCAATCAGCCCCAGCATTTT,CASSLTGGGGNQPQHF
NA,NA,TRBV5-4,TRBJ2-5,TGTGCCAGCAGCACCCCCTCGGGGGAAAGGGGGGTAGAGACCCAGTACTTC,CASSTPSGERGVETQYF
NA,TRBD2,TRBV5-4,TRBJ2-3,TGTGCCAGCAGCTTGGTAGCGGGTGTGGATACGCAGTATTTT,CASSLVAGVDTQYF
NA,NA,TRBV18,TRBJ1-1,TGTGCCAGCTCACCTTTAGGGCTAAGAAACACTGAAGCTTTCTTT,CASSPLGLRNTEAFF
once,NA,TRBV5-6,TRBJ1-2,TGTGCCAGCAGCTTGGTCGGGATGGATGGCTACACCTTC,CASSLVGMDGYTF
few,TRBD1,TRBV12-5,TRBJ1-4,TGTGCTAGTGGTGCAAGTACCTGCACCGGGACAGGGTTGGAAAAACTGTTTTTT,CASGASTCTGTGLEKLFF
NA,TRBD1,TRBV29-1,TRBJ1-1,TGCAGCGCCCGGGACAGGGGGCCAGCTTTCTTT,CSARDRGPAFF
few,NA,TRBV5-4,TRBJ1-3,TGTGCCAGCAGCAGAGGGGTTCCAGGAAACACCATATATTTT,CASSRGVPGNTIYF
NA,NA,TRBV30,TRBJ1-1,TGTGCCTGGAGTGTTGCAGCCCTAGCGAACACTGAAGCTTTCTTT,CAWSVAALANTEAFF
NA,NA,TRBV5-6,TRBJ2-3,TGTGCCAGCAGCTTTGGGGACCTTAGCACAGATACGCAGTATTTT,CASSFGDLSTDTQYF
few,TRBD2,TRBV18,TRBJ2-1,TGTGCCAGCTCACCGCTAGCGGGAGGGGGCTACAATGAGCAGTTCTTC,CASSPLAGGGYNEQFF
NA,NA,TRBV25-1,TRBJ2-3,TGTGCCAGCAGTGCGCTGACAGATACGCAGTATTTT,CASSALTDTQYF
NA,TRBD2,TRBV29-1,TRBJ2-3,TGCAGCGTTACCGGGACTAGCGGGAGCACAGATACGCAGTATTTT,CSVTGTSGSTDTQYF
NA,NA,TRBV6-5,TRBJ1-2,TGTGCCAGCAGGCCAGGCGGGGGCACGATTGGCTACACCTTC,CASRPGGGTIGYTF
few,NA,TRBV18,TRBJ1-6,TGTGCCAGCTCACCTGGACACAACAATTCACCCCTCCACTTT,CASSPGHNNSPLHF
few,NA,TRBV11-3,TRBJ2-1,TGTGCCAGCAGCAGAGGTCCCACCAATGAGCAGTTCTTC,CASSRGPTNEQFF
NA,NA,TRBV27,TRBJ2-1,TGTGCCAGCAGTTTGAGCCAGGGGTGGAATGAGCAGTTCTTC,CASSLSQGWNEQFF
NA,NA,TRBV18,TRBJ2-5,TGTGCCAGCTCACCGACAGCCCAAGCGGGCCAGTACTTC,CASSPTAQAGQYF
NA,NA,TRBV20-1,TRBJ2-7,TGCAGTGCTAGCCAAATGGGGGAGCAGTACTTC,CSASQMGEQYF